The 25 T cell receptor beta chains below were found in one sample sequenced in a study of control samples from healthy donors and cancer patients. Sequencing was performed with immunoSEQ multiplex PCR; in TCRdb, only in-frame clones are kept and a portion is missing. The data show 95,000 to 110,000 clones, around nine tenths seen once. The sample was PBMCs. All receptors derive from a man between 60 and 75 years old with lung cancer.

The V call is TRBV3-1 (or the pseudogene TRBV3-2), the J call TRBJ1-3; 7 bases align to TRBD1. V shed 4 bases and J 0 bases; nucleotides not matched to a gene: 6. Per germline, CDR1 LGHDT and CDR2 YNNKEL (reference sequence). This CDR3 has 16 residues. CDR3 in DNA: TGTGCCAGCAGCCCCCGGGGACAGAGCTCTGGAAACACCATATATTTT. Translation gives CASSPRGQSSGNTIYF.

This clone was observed once. V is TRBV5-6 and J is TRBJ1-1; D perhaps matches TRBD1 (5 bases). This CDR3 has 15 residues. V was shortened by 1 base and J by 5 bases, with 15 bases between the two germline ends. Per the germline V gene, CDR1 is SGHDT and CDR2 is YYEEEE. The CDR3 is CASSLWAGYNTEAFF. CDR3 DNA: TGTGCCAGCAGCTTGTGGGCAGGGTATAATACTGAAGCTTTCTTT.

This chain joins TRBV6-6 and TRBJ1-1, with 8 positions matching TRBD1. The CDR3 has 13 residues. Germline assignment: CDR1 MNHNY and CDR2 SVGAGI (reference sequence). With 6 bases clipped from V and 4 bases from J, the junction kept 4 bases outside the gene matches. The chain's CDR3 is CASSRTGGTEAFF. The CDR3 coding sequence is TGTGCCAGCAGCCGAACAGGGGGCACTGAAGCTTTCTTT.

This chain connects TRBV7-3 to TRBJ1-1; D is ambiguous. The CDR3 length is 16 residues. V gave up 4 bases and J gave up 4 bases, with 19 bases separating them. Germline V gene data show CDR1 as SGHTA and CDR2 as FQGTGA. The CDR3 bases are TGTGCCAGCAGCTCCAACGGGTTGGGGATCGGCACTGAAGCTTTCTTT. As protein: CASSSNGLGIGTEAFF.

V gene TRBV5-4 combines with J gene TRBJ1-6, with D possibly being TRBD1 (6 bases). Germline V gene sequence: CDR1 SGHNT, CDR2 YYREEE (reference sequence). Deletions cut 4 bases from V and 5 bases from J, with 13 bases between. The CDR3 extends over 15 amino acids. CDR3 loop: CASSGKQGNNSPLHF. CDR3 in DNA: TGTGCCAGCAGCGGGAAACAGGGTAATAATTCACCCCTCCACTTT.

The rearrangement links TRBV6-6 to TRBJ2-3; 7 nucleotides line up with TRBD1. V shed 1 base and J 2 bases; nucleotides not matched to a gene: 3. There are 15 residues in the CDR3. Germline lookup yields CDR1 MNHNY and CDR2 SVGAGI (reference sequence). CDR3 residues: CASSYWGQLTDTQYF. The CDR3 DNA reads as TGTGCCAGCAGTTACTGGGGACAGCTCACAGATACGCAGTATTTT.

The chain combines TRBV6-5 with TRBJ2-7; D is unclear. Germline CDR1 reads MNHEY; CDR2 reads SVGAGI. This CDR3 comprises 13 residues. With 6 bases removed from V and 0 bases from J, the gap between germline ends came to 9 bases. The CDR3 DNA is TGTGCCAGCAGCCTACGGAGCTCCTACGAGCAGTACGTC. Translated, it gives CASSLRSSYEQYV.

The chain links TRBV5-5 to TRBJ1-5; D not certain. The CDR3 has 16 amino acids. From germline, CDR1 is SGHKS and CDR2 YYEKEE (reference sequence). With 4 bases removed from V and 0 bases from J, the gap between germline ends came to 14 bases. DNA of the CDR3: TGTGCCAGCAGCCCCCGTGAGGTGATTAGCAATCAGCCCCAGCATTTT. Protein: CASSPREVISNQPQHF.

The chain uses TRBV5-5 and TRBJ1-5; weak D call: TRBD1 (5 bases). Trimming stripped 0 bases from V and 7 bases from J, with 14 bases between. The CDR3 covers 15 residues. CDR1 is SGHKS, CDR2 YYEKEE, per germline (reference sequence). In DNA form, the CDR3 reads TGTGCCAGCAGCTTGGTAACAGGTTTTGCGCAGCCCCAGCATTTT. This encodes CASSLVTGFAQPQHF.

This sequence joins TRBV2 and TRBJ2-7, with TRBD1 matching 7 bases. The V gene end was trimmed by 6 bases and the J gene end by 2 bases; junction bases not matched to a gene: 7. The CDR3 runs 14 residues. Germline CDR1 reads SNHLY; CDR2 reads FYNNEI. CDR3 in amino acids: CASSGQDQTYEQYF. The DNA for the CDR3 is TGTGCCAGCAGCGGACAGGACCAAACCTACGAGCAGTACTTC.

In this sample, this clone turned up once. The chain has TRBV11-3 and TRBJ2-2, with D perhaps TRBD1 or TRBD2 (5 bases each). Trimming took 1 base from V and 5 from J, leaving 11 bases between them. The germline CDR1 and CDR2 sequences are SGHNT and YENEEA. The CDR3 consists of 15 residues. This CDR3 is CASSLGGVGTGELFF. Written as DNA, the CDR3 is TGTGCCAGCAGCTTAGGAGGGGTCGGGACCGGGGAGCTGTTTTTT.

DNA for the CDR3: TGTGCCAGCACCCTCCCCGGGACAGTAAACACCGGGGAGCTGTTTTTT. It translates to CASTLPGTVNTGELFF. This chain links TRBV5-4 with TRBJ2-2; TRBD1 agrees at 7 bases. The CDR3 has 16 amino acids. Germline CDR1 is SGHNT and CDR2 is YYREEE (reference sequence). V lost 6 bases, J lost 2 bases, and 10 bases stayed unmatched.

This clone occurred once. This sequence joins TRBV7-9 and TRBJ1-2; TRBD1 matches 7 bases. The V and J ends lost 4 bases and 1 base, in that order; junction bases with no gene match: 12. The CDR3 contains 17 residues. The germline CDR1 and CDR2 sequences are SEHNR and FQNEAQ (reference sequence). The CDR3 nucleotides read TGTGCCAGCAGCTCTACAATTTCGGGACAGTTTAACTATGGCTACACCTTC. It codes for CASSSTISGQFNYGYTF.

The chain recombines TRBV19 with TRBJ2-2; 7 bases agree with TRBD1. J gave up 6 bases and V 4 bases, and 5 bases lay outside the gene matches. This CDR3 comprises 14 residues. The germline V gene has CDR1 LNHDA and CDR2 SQIVND (reference sequence). The CDR3 loop reads CASSSRTGAGELFF. CDR3 DNA: TGTGCCAGTAGTAGCCGAACAGGGGCCGGGGAGCTGTTTTTT.

Remarks on this clone: Other DNA sequences in this specimen translate into the identical CDR3. The chain combines TRBV12-3 or TRBV12-4 with TRBJ1-1; D possibly corresponds to TRBD1 (5 bases). This CDR3 spans 13 amino acids. Trimming removed 3 bases at V and 1 base at J, with 6 bases between. The CDR3 loop reads CASSFTGNTEAFF. CDR3 bases: TGTGCCAGCAGTTTCACAGGGAACACTGAAGCTTTCTTT.

The chain employs TRBV30 and TRBJ1-1; D not resolved. CDR1 GTSNPN and CDR2 SVGIG come from the germline V gene (reference sequence). Between the trimmed V and J ends, which lost 7 bases and 5 bases, there was a span of 14 bases. The CDR3 is 12 amino acids. The CDR3 DNA is TGTGCCTCCGGGTTAGGGCGGACTGAAGCTTTCTTT. Encoded protein: CASGLGRTEAFF.

The CDR3 region is CASSPSLNTEAFF. CDR3 coding DNA: TGTGCCAGCAGCCCGAGTCTGAACACTGAAGCTTTCTTT. V gene TRBV7-3 combines with J gene TRBJ1-1; D gene unclear. Per germline, CDR1 SGHTA and CDR2 FQGTGA. The length of the CDR3 is 13 residues. Between the trimmed V and J ends, which lost 5 bases and 0 bases, there was a span of 7 bases. Complete variable domain (other parts from reference TRBV7-3 and TRBJ1-1): GAGVSQTPSNKVTEKGKYVELRCDPISGHTALYWYRQSLGQGPEFLIYFQGTGAADDSGLPNDRFFAVRPEGSVSTLKIQRTERGDSAVYLCASSPSLNTEAFFGQGTRLTVV.

J is TRBJ2-7 and V is TRBV7-2, with 9 bases matching TRBD1. The CDR3 has 15 amino acids. Trimming removed 5 bases from V and 3 bases from J; junction bases left unmatched: 8. The V gene's germline CDR1 is SGHTA and CDR2 FQGNSA. The CDR3, as DNA: TGTGCCAGCAGCCTCCGCCCGACAGGGGGCTACGAGCAGTACTTC. Protein product: CASSLRPTGGYEQYF.

The chain has TRBV4-1 and TRBJ2-5, with TRBD2 matching over 13 bases. The CDR3 extends over 16 amino acids. Germline V gives CDR1 MGHRA, CDR2 YSYEKL. Trimming removed 3 bases from V and 5 bases from J; junction bases left unmatched: 6. The CDR3 is CASSHSGLAGIETQYF. The CDR3 DNA reads as TGCGCCAGCAGCCATTCGGGACTAGCGGGGATCGAGACCCAGTACTTC.

The chain combines TRBV10-3 with TRBJ2-3; 8 nucleotides line up with TRBD2. V lost 6 bases to trimming and J lost 5 bases; unmatched junction nucleotides: 7. The CDR3 is 14 amino acids. The germline gives CDR1 ENHRY, CDR2 SYGVKD. The CDR3: CAISPGLGEDTQYF. The CDR3 nucleotides read TGTGCCATCAGCCCGGGACTAGGAGAAGATACGCAGTATTTT.

This clone came up a few times. The chain employs TRBV7-3 and TRBJ2-1, with TRBD2 matching 8 bases. V shed 3 bases, J shed 6 bases, and the junction held 10 bases outside the gene matches. This CDR3 has 16 residues. Germline lookup yields CDR1 SGHTA and CDR2 FQGTGA. The CDR3 protein is CASSFNRLGTSNEQFF. DNA of the CDR3: TGTGCCAGCAGCTTTAACCGTCTAGGGACTAGCAATGAGCAGTTCTTC.

J is TRBJ1-5 and V is TRBV24-1; 7 nucleotides align to TRBD1. V dropped 3 bases and J dropped 0; count of bases not matched to a gene: 1. Germline V gives CDR1 KGHDR, CDR2 SFDVKD. The CDR3 spans 15 residues. The CDR3 sequence: CATSDRQGSNQPQHF. CDR3 DNA: TGTGCCACCAGTGATCGACAGGGTAGCAATCAGCCCCAGCATTTT.

CDR3 nucleotide sequence: TGCGCCAGCAGCTTGGAGCGGGGGGGCTCTGGCACCGGGGAGCTGTTTTTT. Translated: CASSLERGGSGTGELFF. This rearrangement joins TRBV5-1 to TRBJ2-2, with 10 positions matching TRBD2. Germline values: CDR1 SGHRS, CDR2 YFSETQ. The CDR3 is 17 residues long. J lost 4 bases, V lost 0 bases, and 6 bases had no gene match.

The genes are TRBV27 and TRBJ1-1, with 9 bases aligning to TRBD1. Germline V CDR1 and CDR2: MNHEY, SMNVEV (reference sequence). The ends lost 4 bases at V and 1 base at J; junction bases unmatched: 7. This CDR3 has 16 residues. For the CDR3, the DNA is TGTGCCAGCAGTTCAAACAGGGGGCTTGGGAACACTGAAGCTTTCTTT. Its translation is CASSSNRGLGNTEAFF.

In this sample, this clone turned up once. The gene calls are TRBV6-1 and TRBJ2-5; tentatively, D is TRBD1 or TRBD2 (7 bases each). The V end lost 7 bases, the J end lost 5 bases, and 11 bases lay between the germline ends. Germline CDR1 reads MNHNS; CDR2 reads SASEGT. This CDR3 has 12 residues. CDR3 sequence (DNA): TGTGCCAGCATCCAGGGGGGGGAGACCCAGTACTTC. Translated: CASIQGGETQYF.